The clone carrying this T cell receptor (beta chain) was seen once. Its antigen is as yet unknown. The V gene lost 6 bases and the J gene lost 9 bases, with 21 bases spanning the gap. CDR3 length equals 15 residues. Germline CDR1 is SGHKS and CDR2 is YYEKEE (reference sequence). The sample is drawn from a study of blood T cells in healthy people across ages. Study results and caveats: Strong correlation existed between TCR beta diversity and naive T cell percentage.

For the second PCR, which ran for about 7 to 11 cycles, a sample-barcoded 5' primer and a J-beta primer mix were used. TCRdb reprocessed the 5' RACE reads with MiXCR, giving one entry per CDR3 protein. The data hold hundreds of thousands of distinct CDR3 sequences, with 25% to 30% observed a single time. This TCR derives from a woman older than 75 in good health. The specimen sequenced was blood. The J gene is TRBJ1-4, the V gene TRBV5-5, with D unresolved. The CDR3 DNA reads as TGTGCCAGCACCCCCGGTCACGGTTTAAATAAAAAACTGTTTTTT. Translated: CASTPGHGLNKKLFF.